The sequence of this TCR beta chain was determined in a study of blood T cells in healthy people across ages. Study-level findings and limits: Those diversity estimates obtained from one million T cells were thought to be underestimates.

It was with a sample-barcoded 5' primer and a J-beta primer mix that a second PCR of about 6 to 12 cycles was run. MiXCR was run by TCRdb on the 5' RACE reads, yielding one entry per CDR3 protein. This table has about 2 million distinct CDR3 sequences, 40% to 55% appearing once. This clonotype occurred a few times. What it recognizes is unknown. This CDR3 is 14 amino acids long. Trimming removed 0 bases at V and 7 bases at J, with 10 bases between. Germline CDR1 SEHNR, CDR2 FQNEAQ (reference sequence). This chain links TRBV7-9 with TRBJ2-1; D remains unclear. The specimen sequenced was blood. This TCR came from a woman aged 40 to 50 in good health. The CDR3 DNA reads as TGTGCCAGCAGCTTAGCAGATCTTAATAATGAGCAGTTCTTC. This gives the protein CASSLADLNNEQFF.